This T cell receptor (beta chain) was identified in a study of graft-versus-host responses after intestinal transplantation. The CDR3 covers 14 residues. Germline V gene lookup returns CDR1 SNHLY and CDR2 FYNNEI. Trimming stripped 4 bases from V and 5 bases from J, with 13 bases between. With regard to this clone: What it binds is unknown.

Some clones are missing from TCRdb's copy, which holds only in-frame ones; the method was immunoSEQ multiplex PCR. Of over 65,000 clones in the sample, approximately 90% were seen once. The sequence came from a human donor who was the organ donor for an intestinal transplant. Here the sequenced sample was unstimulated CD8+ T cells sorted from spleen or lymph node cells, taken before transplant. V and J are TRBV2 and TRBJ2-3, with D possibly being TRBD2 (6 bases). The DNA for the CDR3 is TGTGCCAGCAGTGGTCTAGCCGGGGGAGATACGCAGTATTTT. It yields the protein CASSGLAGGDTQYF.